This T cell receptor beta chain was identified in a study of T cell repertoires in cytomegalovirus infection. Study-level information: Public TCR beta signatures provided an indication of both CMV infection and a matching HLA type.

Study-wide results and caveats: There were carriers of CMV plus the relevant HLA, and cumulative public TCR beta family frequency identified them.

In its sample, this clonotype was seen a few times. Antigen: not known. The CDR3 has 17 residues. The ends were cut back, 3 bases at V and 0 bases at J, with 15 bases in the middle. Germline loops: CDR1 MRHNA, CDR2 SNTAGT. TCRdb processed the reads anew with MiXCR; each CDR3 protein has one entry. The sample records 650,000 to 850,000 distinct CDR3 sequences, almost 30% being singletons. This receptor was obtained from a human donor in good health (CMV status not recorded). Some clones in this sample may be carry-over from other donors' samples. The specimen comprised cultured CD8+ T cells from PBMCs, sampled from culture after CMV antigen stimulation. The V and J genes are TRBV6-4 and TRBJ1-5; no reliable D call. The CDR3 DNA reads TGTGCCAGCAGTGAGGATGCTTACTCCTATAGCAATCAGCCCCAGCATTTT. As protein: CASSEDAYSYSNQPQHF.